This T cell receptor beta chain originates from a study of shared clonotypes between healthy human individuals. Study-level information: A couple of women and a few men aged 18 to 49 made up the donors.

The authors distributed each subset's genomic DNA evenly over several immunoSEQ plates. Libraries were prepared by immunoSEQ multiplex PCR; TCRdb keeps only in-frame clonotypes and omits some of them. The sample consists of more than 2 million clones, around 95% of them appearing once. The V gene's germline CDR1 is MNHNS and CDR2 SASEGT. The CDR3 is made up of 14 amino acids. V lost 8 bases and J lost 2, with 15 bases in between. Whole-study results and caveats: Larger richness was generally estimated for naive than memory subsets. Unshared clonotypes carried lower generation probabilities than those common to all four donors.

This clone has more than one count but fewer than ten. The antigen is not known. This clonotype was sampled from a young man in good health. The chain couples TRBV6-1 to TRBJ2-5; D unresolved. Sample: naive CD4+ T cells sorted from blood. The subset was: CD45RA+ positively selected. The CDR3 region has the DNA TGTGCCAGCTTCCTACGGGTCCCACAAGAGACCCAGTACTTC. Amino acids: CASFLRVPQETQYF.